The 4 T cell receptor beta chains in this list originate from one sample, sequenced in a study of cytomegalovirus exposure and HLA in healthy donors. The study ran its PCR with 60 Vbeta and 13 Jbeta primers. The data were produced by immunoSEQ multiplex PCR, yet TCRdb's version contains in-frame clones alone and is incomplete. The sample shows fewer than 120,000 clones, just over 75% of them seen only once. Material for sequencing was PBMCs. All receptors come from a young man in good health and CMV-seropositive.

The chain couples TRBV2 to TRBJ1-4; D is perhaps TRBD1 (6 bases). CDR1 is SNHLY and CDR2 is FYNNEI in the germline V gene. The CDR3 spans 13 residues. Between the trimmed V and J ends, which lost 8 bases and 5 bases, there was a span of 12 bases. CDR3 in amino acids: CASSDRENEKLFF. DNA for the CDR3: TGTGCCAGCTCGGACAGAGAAAATGAAAAACTGTTTTTT.

This clone turned up a few times. V usage is TRBV6-4 and J usage is TRBJ1-4; D is possibly TRBD1 (6 bases). CDR1 is MRHNA, CDR2 SNTAGT, per germline. V was trimmed by 1 base and J by 0 bases, leaving 6 bases between them. The CDR3 covers 15 residues. CDR3 sequence: CASSDWTATNEKLFF. CDR3 nucleotide sequence: TGTGCCAGCAGTGACTGGACAGCAACTAATGAAAAACTGTTTTTT.

V usage is TRBV9 and J usage is TRBJ2-7, with 9 nucleotides matching TRBD1. This CDR3 has 14 residues. V was pared by 3 bases and J by 3 bases, with 4 bases of the junction left unmatched. Germline V gives CDR1 SGDLS, CDR2 YYNGEE. The CDR3 DNA reads as TGTGCCAGCAGCGCCGGGACAGGGAACTACGAGCAGTACTTC. It specifies CASSAGTGNYEQYF.

J is TRBJ2-3 and V is TRBV9, with 11 bases aligning to TRBD2. The V and J ends lost 5 bases and 0 bases, in that order; junction bases with no gene match: 5. From germline, CDR1 is SGDLS and CDR2 YYNGEE. CDR3 length: 16 residues. The CDR3 loop reads CASSGTSGISTDTQYF. The CDR3 nucleotides read TGTGCCAGCAGTGGGACTAGCGGTATTAGCACAGATACGCAGTATTTT. Full variable domain (rest looked up from reference TRBV9 and TRBJ2-3): DSGVTQTPKHLITATGQRVTLRCSPRSGDLSVYWYQQSLDQGLQFLIQYYNGEERAKGNILERFSAQQFPDLHSELNLSSLELGDSALYFCASSGTSGISTDTQYFGPGTRLTVL.